This is a list of T cell receptor beta chains from one sample in a study of blood T cell repertoires in COVID-19. Method: immunoSEQ multiplex PCR; TCRdb's copy keeps in-frame clones and lacks some. The sample has 300,000 to 400,000 clones; 88% are singletons. Material: PBMCs or T cells enriched from blood (not recorded which). The receptors derive from a woman in her twenties or thirties with acute COVID-19. Each CDR3 is given with its conserved first and last residue. Fields, in order: CDR3 length, D gene, clone size, V gene, J gene, CDR3 DNA, CDR3 protein. D genes are given only for firm matches. The size of a clone is reported for some rows only, either as once, few or many, or as a class for expanded clones.

14	-	-	TRBV9	TRBJ2-7	TGTGCCAGCAGCCCCCGAGAGGGAGTCTACGAGCAGTACTTC	CASSPREGVYEQYF
14	-	-	TRBV6-5	TRBJ2-7	TGTGCCAGCAGTTACGGAAGGGGCGGCTACGAGCAGTACTTC	CASSYGRGGYEQYF
12	-	-	TRBV30	TRBJ2-1	TGTGCCGGCGAAAGACTATACGATGAGCAGTTCTTC	CAGERLYDEQFF
17	-	-	TRBV19	TRBJ2-1	TGTGCCAGTAGTATAGATCTAACGGGGGGCTCAAACAATGAGCAGTTCTTC	CASSIDLTGGSNNEQFF
15	-	-	TRBV7-2	TRBJ2-1	TGTGCCAGCAGCTCCCCCAGAAGCTCCTACAATGAGCAGTTCTTC	CASSSPRSSYNEQFF
16	TRBD1	-	TRBV5-3	TRBJ1-1	TGTGCCAGAAGCGGGACAGGGGGCGCGGGGGACACTGAAGCTTTCTTT	CARSGTGGAGDTEAFF
16	TRBD1	-	TRBV7-2	TRBJ2-1	TGTGCCAGCAGCGCCGGACAGGGGGTCAGAAGGAATGAGCAGTTCTTC	CASSAGQGVRRNEQFF
14	-	-	TRBV2	TRBJ1-6	TGTGCCAGCAGTCCCGGACTTATGGGATCACCCCTCCACTTT	CASSPGLMGSPLHF
13	-	-	TRBV7-2	TRBJ1-1	TGTGCCAGCAGCTTACGGGTGGACACTGAAGCTTTCTTT	CASSLRVDTEAFF
13	-	-	TRBV9	TRBJ1-1	TGTGCCAGCCGTCCCGGGGGGGGCACTGAAGCTTTCTTT	CASRPGGGTEAFF
15	TRBD1	-	TRBV5-1	TRBJ1-1	TGCGCCAGCAGCTCCGGGACAGGGGTGAACACTGAAGCTTTCTTT	CASSSGTGVNTEAFF
15	-	once	TRBV9	TRBJ1-1	TGTGCCAGCAGCGTAGAAGGCCGGCAGGGCACTGAAGCTTTCTTT	CASSVEGRQGTEAFF
13	-	-	TRBV6-5	TRBJ1-2	TGTGCCAGCCGGGGGGCTTTGAACTATGGCTACACCTTC	CASRGALNYGYTF
13	TRBD1	-	TRBV7-9	TRBJ1-2	TGTGCCAGCAGCTCGGACAGGGTGTCAGGCTACACCTTC	CASSSDRVSGYTF
17	TRBD2	-	TRBV7-8	TRBJ2-3	TGTGCCAGCAGCCACCGGAGACTAGCGGGGGTCACAGATACGCAGTATTTT	CASSHRRLAGVTDTQYF
12	-	-	TRBV6-4	TRBJ2-7	TGTGCCAGCAGATTACAGGGCTACGAGCAGTACTTC	CASRLQGYEQYF
18	-	-	TRBV10-2	TRBJ2-7	TGCGCCAGCAGTGAGGGCTGGCCGGGACAAACTGTCACCTACGAGCAGTACTTC	CASSEGWPGQTVTYEQYF
12	TRBD1	-	TRBV18	TRBJ2-3	TGTGCCAGCTCATCACAGGGGGATACGCAGTATTTT	CASSSQGDTQYF
14	-	-	TRBV6-5	TRBJ2-7	TGTGCCAGCAGTTATGGGGCGGTTTCCTACGAGCAGTACTTC	CASSYGAVSYEQYF
15	TRBD1	once	TRBV27	TRBJ1-2	TGTGCCAGCAGTTTATCGGCATCAGGGGGCCGCGGCTACACCTTC	CASSLSASGGRGYTF
12	-	-	TRBV5-1	TRBJ2-7	TGCGCCAGCAGCTTGGAAGGGGTCGAGCAGTACTTC	CASSLEGVEQYF
13	TRBD1	-	TRBV30	TRBJ2-7	TGTGCCTGGACCGGGACAGGGGGGTGGGAGCAGTACTTC	CAWTGTGGWEQYF